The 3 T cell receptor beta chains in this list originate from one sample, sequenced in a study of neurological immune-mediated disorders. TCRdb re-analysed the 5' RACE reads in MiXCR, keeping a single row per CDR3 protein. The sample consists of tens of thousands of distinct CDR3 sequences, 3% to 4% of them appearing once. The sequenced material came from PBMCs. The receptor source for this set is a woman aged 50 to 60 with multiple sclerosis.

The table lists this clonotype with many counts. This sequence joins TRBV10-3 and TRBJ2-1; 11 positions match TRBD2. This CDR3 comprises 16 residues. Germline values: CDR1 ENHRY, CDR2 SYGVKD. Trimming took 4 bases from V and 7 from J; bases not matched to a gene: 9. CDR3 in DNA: TGTGCCATCAGTGCCACTAGCGGGAGTCTGCGAAATGAGCAGTTCTTC. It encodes CAISATSGSLRNEQFF.

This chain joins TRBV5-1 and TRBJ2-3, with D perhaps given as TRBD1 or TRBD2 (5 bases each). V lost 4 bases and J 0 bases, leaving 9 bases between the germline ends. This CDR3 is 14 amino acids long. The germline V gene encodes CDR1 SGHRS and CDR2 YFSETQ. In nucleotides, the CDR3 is TGCGCCAGCAGCCTGGGGGACAGCACAGATACGCAGTATTTT. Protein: CASSLGDSTDTQYF.

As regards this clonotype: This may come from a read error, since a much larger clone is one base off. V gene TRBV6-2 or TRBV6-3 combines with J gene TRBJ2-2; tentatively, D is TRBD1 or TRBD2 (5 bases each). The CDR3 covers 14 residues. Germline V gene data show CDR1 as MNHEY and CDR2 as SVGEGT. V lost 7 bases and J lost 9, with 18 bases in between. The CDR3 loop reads CASNQGRLARELFF. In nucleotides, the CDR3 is TGTGCCAGCAACCAGGGTCGTCTAGCCAGGGAGCTGTTTTTT.